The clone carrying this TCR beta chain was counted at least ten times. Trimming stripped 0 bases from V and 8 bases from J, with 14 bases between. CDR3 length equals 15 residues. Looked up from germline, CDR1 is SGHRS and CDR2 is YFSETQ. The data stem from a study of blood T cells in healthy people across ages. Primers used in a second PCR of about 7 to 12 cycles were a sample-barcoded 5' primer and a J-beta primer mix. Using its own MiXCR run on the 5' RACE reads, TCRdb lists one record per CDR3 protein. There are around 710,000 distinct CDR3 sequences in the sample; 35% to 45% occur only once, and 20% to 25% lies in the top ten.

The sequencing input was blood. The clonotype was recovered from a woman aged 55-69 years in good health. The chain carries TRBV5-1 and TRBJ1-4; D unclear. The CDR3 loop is CASSLAQTPGEKLFF. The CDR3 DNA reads TGCGCCAGCAGCTTGGCCCAGACACCGGGGGAAAAACTGTTTTTT.